The clone carrying this T cell receptor (beta chain) appeared a single time. The germline gives CDR1 SGHRS, CDR2 YFSETQ. The CDR3 extends over 14 amino acids. V lost 0 bases, J lost 4 bases, and 9 bases lay in between. Everyone who took part was roughly 18 to 89 years old, and they came from some 23 US areas. Clinical history reported by participants formed the basis on which cohorts were assigned. Recovered Cohort 3 donors showed two negative PCRs, clearance, or symptom resolution. Using immunoSEQ multiplex PCR, the repertoire was profiled, and TCRdb retains in-frame clones only, with some absent. The sample holds some 270,000 clones, 89% seen once. This sample is part of a study of blood T cell repertoires in COVID-19. Study-wide context: T cells, B-cell-depleted T cells, or PBMCs supplied cDNA or gDNA.

V usage is TRBV5-1 and J usage is TRBJ2-3; the D is unclear. This sequence was found in a woman aged 40-49 years who had recovered from COVID-19. What was sequenced was PBMCs or T cells enriched from blood (not recorded which). The CDR3 loop is CASSLGAPADTQYF. CDR3 nucleotide sequence: TGCGCCAGCAGCTTGGGGGCCCCCGCAGATACGCAGTATTTT.